The rows below give T cell receptor beta chains drawn from one sample of a study of control samples from healthy donors and cancer patients. Profiling relied on immunoSEQ multiplex PCR, and the TCRdb table lists in-frame clones only, not all of them. The profile shows under 80,000 clones, about 95% of them singletons. Sample: blood. These receptors were collected from a woman in her 30s in good health. The CDR3 runs from the conserved cysteine through the conserved F or W. Each record gives: J gene, clone size, D gene, V gene, CDR3 protein, CDR3 DNA. The D gene is left open where the match is weak. Not all rows give a size; the values are once, few, many and, for expanded clones, a class.

TRBJ1-2,-,-,TRBV27,CASSFWQGDYGYTF,TGTGCCAGCAGTTTTTGGCAGGGAGACTATGGCTACACCTTC
TRBJ1-6,-,TRBD1,TRBV30,CAWSSTGTGGSSPLHF,TGTGCCTGGAGTAGTACCGGGACAGGGGGGAGTTCACCCCTCCACTTT
TRBJ1-1,once,-,TRBV3-1/TRBV3-2,CASSQVQSYRSNTEAFF,TGTGCCAGCAGCCAAGTACAAAGCTACAGGTCGAACACTGAAGCTTTCTTT
TRBJ1-1,once,-,TRBV11-2,CASSERVGAFF,TGTGCCAGCAGCGAGCGGGTTGGAGCTTTCTTT
TRBJ1-5,once,-,TRBV24-1,CATSGVGQDQPQHF,TGTGCCACCAGTGGGGTGGGGCAGGATCAGCCCCAGCATTTT
TRBJ2-7,-,-,TRBV5-6,CASSLAGVSYEQYF,TGTGCCAGCAGCTTAGCAGGAGTTTCCTACGAGCAGTACTTC
TRBJ2-7,-,-,TRBV19,CASSQSGGSYEQYF,TGTGCCAGTAGTCAAAGTGGGGGCTCCTACGAGCAGTACTTC
TRBJ1-2,-,-,TRBV14,CASSPRGFPAPGYTF,TGTGCCAGCAGCCCGAGAGGGTTCCCTGCCCCTGGCTACACCTTC
TRBJ2-3,-,-,TRBV18,CASSQVPSTDTQYF,TGTGCCAGCTCGCAGGTGCCATCAACAGATACGCAGTATTTT
TRBJ2-5,-,-,TRBV5-5,CASRTHYQETQYF,TGTGCCAGCCGCACACACTACCAAGAGACCCAGTACTTC
TRBJ1-2,-,-,TRBV3-1/TRBV3-2,CASSQAGGNGYTF,TGTGCCAGCAGCCAAGCTGGGGGTAATGGCTACACCTTC
TRBJ1-2,-,TRBD1,TRBV2,CAGGEQGSSNYGYTF,TGTGCCGGGGGGGAACAGGGGTCCTCTAACTATGGCTACACCTTC
TRBJ1-3,-,TRBD1,TRBV2,CASSVGQGGTGNTIYF,TGTGCCAGCAGTGTCGGACAGGGAGGCACAGGAAACACCATATATTTT
TRBJ2-1,-,-,TRBV2,CASSRATRDNEQFF,TGTGCCAGCAGTAGGGCTACTAGGGACAATGAGCAGTTCTTC
TRBJ1-6,-,-,TRBV12-3/TRBV12-4,CASSLGSLNPLHF,TGTGCCAGCAGTTTGGGCAGTCTAAACCCCCTCCACTTT
TRBJ2-3,-,TRBD2,TRBV3-1/TRBV3-2,CASSPYRGGAFSTDTQYF,TGTGCCAGCAGCCCCTATCGGGGGGGAGCGTTTAGCACAGATACGCAGTATTTT
TRBJ1-5,-,-,TRBV28,CASSNAGGRQSNNQPQHF,TGTGCCAGCAGCAATGCGGGGGGGAGGCAGTCAAACAATCAGCCCCAGCATTTT
TRBJ1-5,-,-,TRBV20-1,CSASIVRNQPQHF,TGCAGTGCTAGTATAGTCCGGAATCAGCCCCAGCATTTT
TRBJ2-5,once,TRBD2,TRBV7-6,CASSVGLTSGGAETQYF,TGTGCCAGCAGCGTGGGCCTTACTAGCGGGGGGGCCGAGACCCAGTACTTC
TRBJ1-6,-,-,TRBV6-6,CASSYRSPLHF,TGTGCCAGCAGTTATCGATCACCCCTCCACTTT
TRBJ2-7,once,-,TRBV9,CASQDEFTREQYF,TGTGCCAGCCAGGACGAATTCACGAGAGAGCAGTACTTC
TRBJ2-3,-,-,TRBV7-6,CASSLGGQLGADTQYF,TGTGCCAGCAGCTTGGGGGGCCAGCTGGGGGCAGATACGCAGTATTTT
TRBJ1-1,-,-,TRBV7-9,CASSLVLGETEAFF,TGTGCCAGCAGCTTAGTTTTAGGGGAGACTGAAGCTTTCTTT
TRBJ2-3,-,TRBD2,TRBV7-9,CASSLVSGGSTDTQYF,TGTGCCAGCAGCTTAGTTAGCGGGGGATCCACAGATACGCAGTATTTT
TRBJ2-2,-,TRBD1,TRBV19,CASSNPGQPNTGELFF,TGTGCCAGTAGCAACCCGGGACAGCCGAACACCGGGGAGCTGTTTTTT
TRBJ1-4,-,-,TRBV7-8,CASSLITQNEKLFF,TGTGCCAGCAGCTTAATTACTCAGAATGAAAAACTGTTTTTT